This T cell receptor (beta chain) is drawn from a study of blood T cell repertoires in COVID-19. At the level of the study: Samples came from the United States, Italy and Spain, spanning acute and convalescent COVID-19. PBMCs, B-cell-depleted T cells, or T cells provided the cDNA or gDNA that made up the material.

In the source study's methods: Counts of nucleated cells, estimated from reference gene primer amplification, were obtained. Profiled with immunoSEQ multiplex PCR; TCRdb holds only in-frame clones, not every one. D and trimming were read from the DNA, whereas the V and J calls and clone size are those reported in that table. The data show tens of thousands of clones, roughly 85% seen once. The CDR3 length is 14 residues. Unmatched junction bases numbered 1, after V lost 2 bases and J lost 2 bases. CDR1 is KGHSH and CDR2 is LQKENI in the germline V gene. The sequenced material came from peripheral blood. This sequence was found in a man older than 75 with acute or convalescent COVID-19. V usage is TRBV18 and J usage is TRBJ2-5; TRBD1 aligns across 8 bases. The CDR3 bases are TGTGCCAGCTCACCAAGGACAGGGCAAGAGACCCAGTACTTC. This gives the protein CASSPRTGQETQYF.